This entry lists 30 T cell receptor beta chains sequenced from one sample in a study of control samples from healthy donors and cancer patients. Measured with immunoSEQ multiplex PCR; TCRdb has only the in-frame clones, and not every one. The sample holds about 190,000 clones, roughly nine tenths seen once. What was sequenced was blood. The receptor set was obtained from a man under 40 in good health.

This clone has just one count. V and J are TRBV19 and TRBJ1-4; D uncertain. Trimming took off 6 bases at V and 0 bases at J, with 14 bases between the two ends. The CDR3 loop spans 16 amino acids. Looked up from germline, CDR1 is LNHDA and CDR2 is SQIVND (reference sequence). The CDR3 nucleotides read TGTGCCAGTAGCCTCCACGGGCGAGCAACTAATGAAAAACTGTTTTTT. Its protein product is CASSLHGRATNEKLFF.

V gene TRBV9 combines with J gene TRBJ2-3; D call uncertain. V was pared by 0 bases and J by 6 bases, with 5 bases between. The CDR3 is 12 amino acids. Per germline, CDR1 SGDLS and CDR2 YYNGEE. CDR3 sequence reads: CASSVADDTQYF. The CDR3 region has the DNA TGTGCCAGCAGCGTAGCTGACGATACGCAGTATTTT.

This chain joins TRBV5-8 and TRBJ1-2; D is uncertain. The CDR3 covers 14 residues. Looked up from germline, CDR1 is SGHTS and CDR2 is YDEGEE. Deletions cut 0 bases from V and 8 bases from J, with 14 bases between. CDR3 nucleotide sequence: TGTGCCAGCAGCTTGGTAGGGCCGGAGCGGGGCTACACCTTC. Protein sequence: CASSLVGPERGYTF.

The rearrangement links TRBV13 to TRBJ1-1; D is perhaps TRBD1 (5 bases). Trimming stripped 0 bases from V and 1 base from J, with 12 bases between. The CDR3 has 16 residues. Germline CDR1 PRHDT, CDR2 FYEKMQ (reference sequence). As DNA, the CDR3 is TGTGCCAGCAGCTTAGGCCAGGGACGGCGGAACACTGAAGCTTTCTTT. Protein sequence: CASSLGQGRRNTEAFF.

The rearrangement uses TRBV5-1 and TRBJ1-1, with D tentatively TRBD1 (5 bases). Trimming stripped 4 bases from V and 0 bases from J, with 16 bases between. From germline, CDR1 is SGHRS and CDR2 YFSETQ. The CDR3 has 16 residues. CDR3 region: CASSPGLVSLNTEAFF. The CDR3 DNA follows: TGCGCCAGCAGCCCAGGGCTTGTCAGCCTGAACACTGAAGCTTTCTTT.

The chain is built from TRBV2 and TRBJ2-2; a weak D match, TRBD1 (6 bases). The germline V gene has CDR1 SNHLY and CDR2 FYNNEI. The CDR3 has 15 amino acids. Trimming took off 4 bases at V and 1 base at J, with 10 bases between the two ends. CDR3 in amino acids: CASSGQDLNTGELFF. The CDR3 DNA sequence: TGTGCCAGCAGTGGACAGGACCTGAACACCGGGGAGCTGTTTTTT.

The CDR3 bases are TGTGCCAGCTCACCGTTTACCACTGAAGCTTTCTTT. Residues: CASSPFTTEAFF. The genes are TRBV18 and TRBJ1-1; D is unresolved. CDR3 length: 12 amino acids. CDR1 is KGHSH and CDR2 is LQKENI in the germline V gene. Trimming removed 3 bases from V and 4 bases from J, with 6 bases in between. Full variable domain (missing parts from reference TRBV18 and TRBJ1-1): NAGVMQNPRHLVRRRGQEARLRCSPMKGHSHVYWYRQLPEEGLKFMVYLQKENIIDESGMPKERFSAEFPKEGPSILRIQQVVRGDSAAYFCASSPFTTEAFFGQGTRLTVV.

The V call is TRBV5-1, the J call TRBJ2-1; 10 nucleotides line up with TRBD2. This CDR3 has 16 residues. The V gene end was trimmed by 0 bases and the J gene end by 9 bases; junction bases not matched to a gene: 9. The germline V gene has CDR1 SGHRS and CDR2 YFSETQ. For the CDR3, the DNA is TGCGCCAGCAGCTTGGCCCCTAGCGGGGGCAGGGGTGAGCAGTTCTTC. Translating gives CASSLAPSGGRGEQFF.

The chain links TRBV9 to TRBJ1-2; possibly TRBD1 for D (5 bases). The CDR3 is 16 residues long. In germline, CDR1 is SGDLS, CDR2 YYNGEE. Between the trimmed V and J ends, which lost 4 bases and 8 bases, there was a span of 24 bases. CDR3 region: CASSLNSIWGSEGYTF. CDR3 nucleotides: TGTGCCAGCAGCCTCAACTCAATCTGGGGGAGTGAGGGCTACACCTTC.

This chain links TRBV9 with TRBJ1-3; 7 bases agree with TRBD1. Germline V gives CDR1 SGDLS, CDR2 YYNGEE. CDR3 size: 14 residues. V lost 0 bases and J lost 4; bases outside the gene matches: 1. The CDR3 region is CASSVGTGGNTIYF. In nucleotides, the CDR3 is TGTGCCAGCAGCGTAGGGACAGGAGGAAACACCATATATTTT.

J is TRBJ2-7 and V is TRBV19; D is perhaps TRBD2 (5 bases). Germline V gives CDR1 LNHDA, CDR2 SQIVND (reference sequence). CDR3 length equals 13 residues. The V end was cut by 3 bases, the J end by 3 bases, with 9 bases between. The CDR3 protein is CASSIGINYEQYF. The CDR3 DNA is TGTGCCAGTAGTATCGGGATAAACTACGAGCAGTACTTC.

V is TRBV11-2 and J is TRBJ2-3; 14 nucleotides match TRBD2. This CDR3 is 17 amino acids long. V lost 5 bases to trimming and J lost 1 base; unmatched junction nucleotides: 5. Germline V lookup: CDR1 SGHAT, CDR2 FQNNGV. This CDR3 is CASSPPGLAGGTDTQYF. CDR3 bases: TGTGCCAGCAGCCCCCCGGGACTAGCGGGGGGCACAGATACGCAGTATTTT.

This clone was found once. The chain is built from TRBV7-9 and TRBJ2-1, with a weak D call TRBD1 (6 bases). The V end was cut by 4 bases, the J end by 4 bases, with 17 bases between. Looked up from germline, CDR1 is SEHNR and CDR2 is FQNEAQ (reference sequence). This CDR3 region has 16 residues. The CDR3 DNA reads as TGTGCCAGCAGCTCGCCCACAGGGAACCTTTACAATGAGCAGTTCTTC. Its protein product is CASSSPTGNLYNEQFF.

The chain joins TRBV19 to TRBJ1-4; 7 nucleotides line up with TRBD1. The CDR3 extends over 14 amino acids. Trimming removed 5 bases from V and 5 bases from J; junction bases left unmatched: 5. Per germline, CDR1 LNHDA and CDR2 SQIVND (reference sequence). The CDR3 DNA reads TGTGCCAGTAGTGCCGGGACAGTGAATGAAAAACTGTTTTTT. Translated, it gives CASSAGTVNEKLFF. Complete variable domain (other parts from reference TRBV19 and TRBJ1-4): DGGITQSPKYLFRKEGQNVTLSCEQNLNHDAMYWYRQDPGQGLRLIYYSQIVNDFQKGDIAEGYSVSREKKESFPLTVTSAQKNPTAFYLCASSAGTVNEKLFFGSGTQLSVL.

CDR3 region: CASSLWQGAGELFF. The CDR3 DNA follows: TGTGCCAGCAGTTTATGGCAGGGGGCCGGGGAGCTGTTTTTT. The chain combines TRBV27 with TRBJ2-2; 7 bases are shared with TRBD1. The CDR3 is 14 residues long. Germline trimming cut 1 base from V and 6 bases from J; bases unmatched to any gene: 2. CDR1 and CDR2 (germline): MNHEY, SMNVEV (reference sequence).

V usage is TRBV5-6 and J usage is TRBJ1-1; D is uncertain. The CDR3 sequence is 12 residues long. CDR1 and CDR2 from the germline V gene are SGHDT and YYEEEE. With 2 bases removed from V and 3 bases from J, the gap between germline ends came to 5 bases. As DNA, the CDR3 is TGTGCCAGCAGCTTATTGGACACTGAAGCTTTCTTT. Its protein is CASSLLDTEAFF.

The CDR3 coding sequence is TGTGCCAGCAGCTTAACGGAGGACAGTTCCTATGGCTACACCTTC. It specifies CASSLTEDSSYGYTF. The chain employs TRBV7-3 and TRBJ1-2, with D possibly TRBD1 on 6 matching bases. The CDR3 length is 15 residues. The V end was cut by 0 bases, the J end by 4 bases, with 12 bases between. Germline V gives CDR1 SGHTA, CDR2 FQGTGA.

The CDR3 DNA follows: TGTGCCAGCAGCTTGGCGGCAGGGGGCGTCTACGAGCAGTACTTC. Its protein product is CASSLAAGGVYEQYF. The rearrangement joins TRBV5-4 to TRBJ2-7; 8 positions agree with TRBD1. The ends lost 0 bases at V and 3 bases at J; junction bases unmatched: 5. CDR1 and CDR2 (germline): SGHNT, YYREEE (reference sequence). The CDR3 length is 15 residues. Complete variable domain (other parts from reference TRBV5-4 and TRBJ2-7): ETGVTQSPTHLIKTRGQQVTLRCSSQSGHNTVSWYQQALGQGPQFIFQYYREEENGRGNFPPRFSGLQFPNYSSELNVNALELDDSALYLCASSLAAGGVYEQYFGPGTRLTVT.

The chain carries TRBV6-5 and TRBJ1-5, with D unclear. The CDR3 covers 14 residues. The germline V and J ends were trimmed by 4 bases and 4 bases, with 11 bases remaining between them. Germline V gene data show CDR1 as MNHEY and CDR2 as SVGAGI. The CDR3 spells CASSSAGRNQPQHF. The CDR3 region has the DNA TGTGCCAGCAGTTCTGCGGGGAGAAATCAGCCCCAGCATTTT.

The chain is built from TRBV13 and TRBJ1-6; D is unresolved. The ends were cut back, 4 bases at V and 0 bases at J, with 10 bases in the middle. The CDR3 sequence is 16 residues long. The V gene's germline CDR1 is PRHDT and CDR2 FYEKMQ (reference sequence). CDR3 nucleotides: TGTGCCAGCAGCTCAAGGACGGACTCCTATAATTCACCCCTCCACTTT. Amino acid sequence: CASSSRTDSYNSPLHF.

This chain joins TRBV19 and TRBJ2-3, with 8 positions matching TRBD2. V gave up 9 bases and J gave up 5 bases; unmatched junction bases: 19. This CDR3 has 17 amino acids. CDR1 and CDR2 from the germline V gene are LNHDA and SQIVND (reference sequence). The CDR3 DNA reads as TGTGCCAGCAAGTGGGGTGGCGCGGGGGGCGGTGGAGATACGCAGTATTTT. Translation: CASKWGGAGGGGDTQYF.

The chain links TRBV4-1 to TRBJ1-5; 12 positions match TRBD1. The germline gives CDR1 MGHRA, CDR2 YSYEKL. Trimming at V came to 4 bases and at J to 8 bases, leaving 6 bases not matched to a gene. This CDR3 spans 15 amino acids. The CDR3 coding sequence is TGCGCCAGCAGCCTCGGGGGGACAGGGGGCAAGCCCCAGCATTTT. Its protein is CASSLGGTGGKPQHF.

The rearrangement links TRBV10-3 to TRBJ1-3; TRBD1 might be the D (6 bases). The length of the CDR3 is 14 residues. Trimming took 4 bases from V and 2 from J, leaving 9 bases between them. From germline, CDR1 is ENHRY and CDR2 SYGVKD. The CDR3 reads CAISVPGAGNTIYF. CDR3 nucleotides: TGTGCCATCAGTGTACCAGGGGCTGGAAACACCATATATTTT.

The V gene is TRBV5-8, the J gene TRBJ2-1; D remains ambiguous. Germline values: CDR1 SGHTS, CDR2 YDEGEE. V lost 4 bases, J lost 5 bases, and 10 bases lay in between. The CDR3 covers 13 residues. CDR3 nucleotide sequence: TGTGCCAGCAGCCAGGACGGAGACAATGAGCAGTTCTTC. It specifies CASSQDGDNEQFF.

The rearrangement links TRBV10-2 to TRBJ2-7, with D uncertain. Trimming took 5 bases from V and 5 from J, leaving 13 bases between them. Germline CDR1 is WSHSY and CDR2 is SAAADI. This CDR3 has 13 residues. This CDR3 reads CASSSGPPNEQYF. In DNA, the CDR3 is TGCGCCAGCAGTTCCGGGCCCCCCAACGAGCAGTACTTC.

This chain links TRBV6-6 with TRBJ2-7, with a tentative D call TRBD2 (6 bases). Trimming removed 7 bases from V and 6 bases from J, with 19 bases in between. The CDR3 extends over 14 amino acids. Germline V gene lookup returns CDR1 MNHNY and CDR2 SVGAGI (reference sequence). This CDR3 is CASTSPGLGGEQYF. In DNA form, the CDR3 reads TGTGCCAGCACCTCACCGGGTTTGGGGGGCGAGCAGTACTTC.

The J gene is TRBJ2-3, the V gene TRBV5-4; TRBD1 matches 8 bases. With 2 bases clipped from V and 14 bases from J, the junction kept 19 bases outside the gene matches. The CDR3 sequence is 16 residues long. Germline CDR1 and CDR2: SGHNT and YYREEE (reference sequence). The CDR3 DNA follows: TGTGCCAGCAGCTTCGGTTCGGAGACAGGGGATCTCCGAAGGTATTTT. Its protein is CASSFGSETGDLRRYF.

This rearrangement joins TRBV6-5 to TRBJ2-3; D is undetermined. The CDR3 spans 14 residues. The ends were cut back, 2 bases at V and 3 bases at J, with 9 bases in the middle. Germline CDR1 MNHEY, CDR2 SVGAGI. The CDR3 coding sequence is TGTGCCAGCAGTTACCCCTCCAGGACAGATACGCAGTATTTT. Its protein is CASSYPSRTDTQYF.

This sequence joins TRBV7-9 and TRBJ1-1, with 11 bases identical to TRBD1. This CDR3 region has 14 residues. Losses at the gene ends were 5 bases for V and 4 bases for J; bases not matched to a gene: 3. CDR1 is SEHNR and CDR2 is FQNEAQ in the germline V gene (reference sequence). CDR3 loop: CASSAGTGGTEAFF. The CDR3 coding sequence is TGTGCCAGCAGCGCGGGGACAGGGGGCACTGAAGCTTTCTTT.

This clone was picked up a small number of times. This rearrangement joins TRBV30 to TRBJ1-5; D is unclear. In germline, CDR1 is GTSNPN, CDR2 SVGIG (reference sequence). The CDR3 covers 14 residues. Between the trimmed V and J ends, which lost 2 bases and 7 bases, there was a span of 15 bases. The CDR3 region has the DNA TGTGCCTGGAGTCCCGGATCGGGCGGGCAGCCCCAGCATTTT. It yields the protein CAWSPGSGGQPQHF.